The 20 T cell receptor beta chains below were found in one sample sequenced in a study of glioma-infiltrating T cells after dendritic cell vaccination. Time point noted: after dendritic cell vaccination, including at tumor progression/relapse. Profiled with immunoSEQ multiplex PCR; TCRdb holds only in-frame clones, not every one. Among about 100,000 clones, 80% were seen once, and the ten largest hold 5% to 7%. The sequencing used blood, collected after dendritic cell vaccination. Receptors were obtained from a human donor with glioblastoma.

The rearrangement links TRBV30 to TRBJ1-5, with 7 bases identical to TRBD1. The CDR3 loop spans 22 amino acids. V lost 0 bases and J lost 7; bases outside the gene matches: 30. The germline V gene encodes CDR1 GTSNPN and CDR2 SVGIG (reference sequence). For the CDR3, the DNA is TGTGCCTGGAGTGTTAGGCCCCTTAGTTGGAAAAGGGACAGTGAGAAGATACAGCCCCAGCATTTT. Translating it yields CAWSVRPLSWKRDSEKIQPQHF.

V and J are TRBV4-2 and TRBJ2-7, with 8 bases fitting TRBD2. The CDR3 sequence is 18 residues long. Germline CDR1 is LGHNA and CDR2 is YNFKEQ. V was clipped by 1 base and J by 0 bases; unmatched bases: 11. CDR3 protein: CASSQAQGSGGSSYEQYF. CDR3 DNA sequence: TGTGCCAGCAGCCAAGCCCAAGGCAGCGGGGGTAGCTCCTACGAGCAGTACTTC.

On this clone itself: Germline is not matched at one junction end, which may reflect a read error. V is TRBV5-4 and J is TRBJ2-1; 9 nucleotides match TRBD2. The germline V gene has CDR1 SGHNT and CDR2 YYREEE (reference sequence). This CDR3 is 13 amino acids long. The CDR3 DNA reads TGTGCCAGCAGGTTGGGACTAGCTAATGAGCAGTTCTTC. It specifies CASRLGLANEQFF. Variable domain in full (rest from reference TRBV5-4 and TRBJ2-1): ETGVTQSPTHLIKTRGQQVTLRCSSQSGHNTVSWYQQALGQGPQFIFQYYREEENGRGNFPPRFSGLQFPNYSSELNVNALELDDSALYLCASRLGLANEQFFGPGTRLTVL.

V usage is TRBV27 and J usage is TRBJ1-6; no clear D gene. The CDR3 has 15 amino acids. Per germline, CDR1 MNHEY and CDR2 SMNVEV (reference sequence). The ends were cut back, 9 bases at V and 11 bases at J, with 23 bases in the middle. The CDR3 is CARLFHCDWYPPLHF. DNA of the CDR3: TGTGCCAGACTTTTCCATTGTGACTGGTACCCACCCCTCCACTTT.

This chain links TRBV19 with TRBJ2-3; TRBD2 might be the D (5 bases). Trimming removed 5 bases at V and 7 bases at J, with 16 bases between. The germline V gene encodes CDR1 LNHDA and CDR2 SQIVND (reference sequence). The CDR3 has 14 amino acids. Here the CDR3 reads CASSVDFSLYTQYF. The CDR3 region has the DNA TGTGCCAGTAGTGTGGACTTCTCTCTGTATACGCAGTATTTT. The whole variable domain, remainder taken from reference TRBV19 and TRBJ2-3, is DGGITQSPKYLFRKEGQNVTLSCEQNLNHDAMYWYRQDPGQGLRLIYYSQIVNDFQKGDIAEGYSVSREKKESFPLTVTSAQKNPTAFYLCASSVDFSLYTQYFGPGTRLTVL.

This clone was recorded only once. The chain combines TRBV27 with TRBJ2-1; 9 positions match TRBD2. CDR3 length: 13 amino acids. Losses at the gene ends were 5 bases for V and 8 bases for J; bases not matched to a gene: 4. CDR1 and CDR2 (germline): MNHEY, SMNVEV (reference sequence). CDR3 nucleotides: TGTGCCAGCAGTGGTAGCGGGAGACATGAGCAGTTCTTC. Amino acids: CASSGSGRHEQFF.

The rearrangement links TRBV6-5 to TRBJ1-1; D is unresolved. The length of the CDR3 is 11 residues. Germline CDR1 reads MNHEY; CDR2 reads SVGAGI. V was cut by 7 bases and J by 1 base, with 4 bases left in between. DNA of the CDR3: TGTGCCAGCATCGGGAACACTGAAGCTTTCTTT. Encoded protein: CASIGNTEAFF.

In its sample, this clone was seen a few times. The gene calls are TRBV9 and TRBJ2-2; TRBD2 aligns across 13 bases. This CDR3 is 18 amino acids long. The V gene end was trimmed by 3 bases and the J gene end by 5 bases; junction bases not matched to a gene: 10. In germline, CDR1 is SGDLS, CDR2 YYNGEE. CDR3 DNA sequence: TGTGCCAGCAGCGCCTCACGAAGACTAGCGGGAGGAACCGGGGAGCTGTTTTTT. Protein product: CASSASRRLAGGTGELFF.

The genes are TRBV5-8 and TRBJ2-5, with TRBD2 matching 8 bases. Germline values: CDR1 SGHTS, CDR2 YDEGEE. The length of the CDR3 is 16 residues. The junction had 11 bases not matched to a gene; V was cut back by 0 bases and J by 7 bases. The CDR3 DNA reads TGTGCCAGCAGCTTGGCCCGGGGGGGGCCAAGGGGGACCCAGTACTTC. This codes for CASSLARGGPRGTQYF.

The J gene is TRBJ1-2, the V gene TRBV7-9; D is perhaps TRBD1 (6 bases). The CDR3 loop spans 14 amino acids. Germline lookup yields CDR1 SEHNR and CDR2 FQNEAQ (reference sequence). Between the trimmed V and J ends, which lost 2 bases and 4 bases, there was a span of 11 bases. CDR3 nucleotides: TGTGCCAGCAGCTTACCACAGGGTACCTATGGCTACACCTTC. It yields the protein CASSLPQGTYGYTF.

The chain combines TRBV6-1 with TRBJ1-2, with D possibly matching TRBD1 (6 bases). CDR1 is MNHNS, CDR2 SASEGT, per germline. The CDR3 is 15 residues long. V was shortened by 3 bases and J by 4 bases, with 15 bases between the two germline ends. The CDR3 reads CASSDRGQYPYGYTF. DNA for the CDR3: TGTGCCAGCAGTGATCGCGGACAGTACCCCTATGGCTACACCTTC.

This clone was seen only a few times. This sequence joins TRBV10-3 and TRBJ1-4; TRBD1 matches 8 bases. V gave up 4 bases and J gave up 8 bases; unmatched junction bases: 6. The CDR3 loop spans 14 amino acids. Germline V gene sequence: CDR1 ENHRY, CDR2 SYGVKD. DNA for the CDR3: TGTGCCATCAGTGGGGGGACAGGAGGCGAAAAACTGTTTTTT. Its translation is CAISGGTGGEKLFF.

J is TRBJ1-1 and V is TRBV5-1; 9 bases fit TRBD1. In germline, CDR1 is SGHRS, CDR2 YFSETQ. V lost 0 bases, J lost 5 bases, and 11 bases stayed unmatched. The CDR3 has 17 amino acids. The CDR3 loop is CASSLVPGQGIETEAFF. DNA of the CDR3: TGCGCCAGCAGCTTGGTCCCGGGACAGGGAATAGAGACTGAAGCTTTCTTT.

This clone was counted between two and nine times. The J gene is TRBJ2-6, the V gene TRBV30; D perhaps matches TRBD2 (6 bases). The germline V and J ends were trimmed by 0 bases and 1 base, with 13 bases remaining between them. Germline CDR1 is GTSNPN and CDR2 is SVGIG (reference sequence). The CDR3 spans 17 residues. The CDR3 is CAWSVRGFLSGANVLTF. The CDR3 region has the DNA TGTGCCTGGAGTGTACGGGGGTTTCTGTCTGGGGCCAACGTCCTGACTTTC.

This clone was seen more than once but under ten times. DNA of the CDR3: TGTGCCAGCAACGGACAGGGATGGTACACTGAAGCTTTCTTT. This translates into CASNGQGWYTEAFF. The chain carries TRBV6-1 and TRBJ1-1, with 8 bases aligning to TRBD1. The junction had 7 bases not matched to a gene; V was cut back by 7 bases and J by 3 bases. CDR3 length: 14 residues. Germline values: CDR1 MNHNS, CDR2 SASEGT.

This chain links TRBV7-9 with TRBJ2-1; 11 bases map to TRBD2. The CDR3 covers 15 residues. The ends lost 2 bases at V and 4 bases at J; junction bases unmatched: 1. Germline assignment: CDR1 SEHNR and CDR2 FQNEAQ (reference sequence). The CDR3 region has the DNA TGTGCCAGCAGCTTACTAGCGGGAGGTTACAATGAGCAGTTCTTC. Its protein is CASSLLAGGYNEQFF.

The rearrangement joins TRBV6-1 to TRBJ2-1, with a tentative D call TRBD2 (5 bases). V gave up 2 bases and J gave up 4 bases, with 12 bases separating them. The CDR3 loop spans 15 amino acids. Germline lookup yields CDR1 MNHNS and CDR2 SASEGT. As DNA, the CDR3 is TGTGCCAGCAGTGAATTGGTAGCGACTTACAATGAGCAGTTCTTC. Residues: CASSELVATYNEQFF.

The chain couples TRBV28 to TRBJ1-2; D call uncertain. The CDR3 is 13 residues long. The germline V gene encodes CDR1 MDHEN and CDR2 SYDVKM. V shed 4 bases and J shed 7 bases, with 13 bases lying between them. This CDR3 is CASSWVGESGYTF. The CDR3 DNA reads TGTGCCAGCAGTTGGGTCGGGGAATCTGGCTACACCTTC.

V is TRBV7-3 and J is TRBJ2-7; D is possibly TRBD2 (6 bases). From germline, CDR1 is SGHTA and CDR2 FQGTGA. Trimming shortened V by 7 bases and J by 2 bases, and 15 bases separated the two germline ends. The CDR3 contains 14 residues. In nucleotides, the CDR3 is TGTGCCAGCACCTGGGACTCCGAAGCCTACGAGCAGTACTTC. Amino acids: CASTWDSEAYEQYF.

The gene calls are TRBV29-1 and TRBJ2-3, with TRBD1 matching 12 bases. This CDR3 is built from 15 residues. V lost 3 bases, J lost 3 bases, and 4 bases stayed unmatched. Germline CDR1 is SQVTM and CDR2 is ANQGSEA. The CDR3 region has the DNA TGCAGCGTTGACTGGGGACAGGGGGCAACAGATACGCAGTATTTT. This translates into CSVDWGQGATDTQYF.